This T cell receptor (beta chain) is from a study of CD8 T cells in ankylosing spondylitis. Study results and limitations: Significant enrichment of disease-linked clones was reported in matched ankylosing spondylitis synovial fluid. Roughly eight highly homologous variants formed a TCR beta motif that appeared characteristic of ankylosing spondylitis blood. Those disease-linked clones were CD8+; they were also relatively rare in peripheral blood.

This clonotype was counted ten times or more. Its antigen is currently unknown. From the 5' RACE reads, TCRdb called clonotypes with MiXCR, one entry per CDR3 protein. This sample yields about 460,000 distinct CDR3 sequences, of which about 5% are seen a single time; 3% to 4% belongs to the top ten. With 4 bases removed from V and 9 bases from J, the gap between germline ends came to 12 bases. The CDR3 loop spans 14 amino acids. The germline V gene encodes CDR1 KGHDR and CDR2 SFDVKD. Sequencing used blood, either unsorted or a sorted T cell fraction (not recorded which). V usage is TRBV24-1 and J usage is TRBJ1-6; tentatively, D is TRBD1 (6 bases). This receptor was identified in a male donor with ankylosing spondylitis. Here the CDR3 reads CATSEGGLSSPLHF. CDR3 nucleotides: TGTGCCACCAGTGAAGGGGGGCTTTCTTCACCCCTCCACTTT.